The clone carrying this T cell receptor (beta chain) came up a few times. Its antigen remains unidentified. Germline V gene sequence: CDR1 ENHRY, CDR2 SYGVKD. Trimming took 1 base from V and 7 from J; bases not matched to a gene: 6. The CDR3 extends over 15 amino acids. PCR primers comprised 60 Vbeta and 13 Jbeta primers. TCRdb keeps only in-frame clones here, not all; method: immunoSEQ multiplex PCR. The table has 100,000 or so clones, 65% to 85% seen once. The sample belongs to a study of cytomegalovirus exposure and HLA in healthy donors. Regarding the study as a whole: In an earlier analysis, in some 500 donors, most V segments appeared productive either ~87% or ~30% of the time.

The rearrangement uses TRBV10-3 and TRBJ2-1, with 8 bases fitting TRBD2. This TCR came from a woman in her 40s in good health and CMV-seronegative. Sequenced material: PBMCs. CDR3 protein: CAISEYTGGPNEQFF. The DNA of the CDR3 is TGTGCCATCAGTGAGTATACGGGAGGGCCAAATGAGCAGTTCTTC.